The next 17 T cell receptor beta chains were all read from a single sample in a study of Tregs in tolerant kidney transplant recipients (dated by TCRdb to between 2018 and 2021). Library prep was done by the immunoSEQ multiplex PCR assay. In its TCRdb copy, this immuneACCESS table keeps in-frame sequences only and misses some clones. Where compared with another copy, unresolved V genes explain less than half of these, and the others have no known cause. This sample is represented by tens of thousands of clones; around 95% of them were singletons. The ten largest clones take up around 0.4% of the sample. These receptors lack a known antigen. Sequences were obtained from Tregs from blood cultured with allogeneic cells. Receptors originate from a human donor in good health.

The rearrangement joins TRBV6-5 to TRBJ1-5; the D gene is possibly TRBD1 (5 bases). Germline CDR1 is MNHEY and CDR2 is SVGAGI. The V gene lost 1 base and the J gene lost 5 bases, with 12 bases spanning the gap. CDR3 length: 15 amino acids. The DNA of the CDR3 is TGTGCCAGCAGTTACTTGGCAGGGTTAGATCAGCCCCAGCATTTT. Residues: CASSYLAGLDQPQHF.

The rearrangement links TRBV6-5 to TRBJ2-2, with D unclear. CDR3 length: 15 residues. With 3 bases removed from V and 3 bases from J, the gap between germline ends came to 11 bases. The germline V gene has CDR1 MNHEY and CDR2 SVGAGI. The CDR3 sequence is CASSYYRAHTGELFF. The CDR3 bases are TGTGCCAGCAGTTATTACCGGGCGCACACCGGGGAGCTGTTTTTT.

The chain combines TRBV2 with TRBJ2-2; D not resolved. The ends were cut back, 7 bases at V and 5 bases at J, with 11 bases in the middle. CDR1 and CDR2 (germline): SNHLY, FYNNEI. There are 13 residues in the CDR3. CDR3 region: CASIFLGTGELFF. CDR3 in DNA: TGTGCCAGCATTTTTTTGGGGACCGGGGAGCTGTTTTTT.

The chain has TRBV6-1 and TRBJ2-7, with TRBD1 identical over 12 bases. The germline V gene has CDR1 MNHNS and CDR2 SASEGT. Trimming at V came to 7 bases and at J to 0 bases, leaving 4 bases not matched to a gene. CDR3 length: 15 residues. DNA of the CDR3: TGTGCCAGCATTCGGGACAGGGGGCCCTCCTACGAGCAGTACTTC. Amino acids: CASIRDRGPSYEQYF.

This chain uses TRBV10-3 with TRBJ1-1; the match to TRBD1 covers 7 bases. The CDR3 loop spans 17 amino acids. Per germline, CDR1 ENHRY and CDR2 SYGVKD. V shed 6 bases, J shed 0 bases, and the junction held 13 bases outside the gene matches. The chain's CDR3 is CAISLSPGQLMNTEAFF. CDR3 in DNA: TGTGCCATCAGCCTTTCCCCGGGACAGCTGATGAACACTGAAGCTTTCTTT.

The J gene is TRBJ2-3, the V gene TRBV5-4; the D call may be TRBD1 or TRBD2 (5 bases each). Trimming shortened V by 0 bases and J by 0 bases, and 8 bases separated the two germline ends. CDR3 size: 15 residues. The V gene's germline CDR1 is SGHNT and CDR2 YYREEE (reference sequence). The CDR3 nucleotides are TGTGCCAGCAGCTTGGAGGGACGGAGCACAGATACGCAGTATTTT. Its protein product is CASSLEGRSTDTQYF.

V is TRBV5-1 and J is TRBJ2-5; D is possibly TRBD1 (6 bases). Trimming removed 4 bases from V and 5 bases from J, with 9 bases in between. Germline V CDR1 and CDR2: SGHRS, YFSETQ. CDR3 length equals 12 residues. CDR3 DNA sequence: TGCGCCAGCAGCGTGGGGGCGGAGACCCAGTACTTC. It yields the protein CASSVGAETQYF.

This chain's CDR3 is CASSLSTGGHQPQHF. CDR3 nucleotide sequence: TGTGCCAGCAGCTTATCGACAGGGGGTCACCAGCCCCAGCATTTT. V usage is TRBV7-2 and J usage is TRBJ1-5; 9 bases fit TRBD1. CDR3 length: 15 amino acids. The V segment lost 2 bases and the J segment 7 bases; nucleotides outside the gene matches: 6. The germline gives CDR1 SGHTA, CDR2 FQGNSA.

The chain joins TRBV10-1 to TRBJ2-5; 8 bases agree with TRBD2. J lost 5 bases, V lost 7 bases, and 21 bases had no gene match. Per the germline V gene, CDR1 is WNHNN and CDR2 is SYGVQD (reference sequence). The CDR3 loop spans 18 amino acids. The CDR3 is CASTLVGYTRPGGETQYF. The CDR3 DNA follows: TGCGCCAGCACCCTAGTGGGGTATACCCGGCCGGGGGGGGAGACCCAGTACTTC.

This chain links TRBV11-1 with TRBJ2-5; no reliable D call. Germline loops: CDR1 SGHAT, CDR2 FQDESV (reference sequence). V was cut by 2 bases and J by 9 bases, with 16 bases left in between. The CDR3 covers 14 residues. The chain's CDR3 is CASSLTAPTFSQYF. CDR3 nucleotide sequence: TGTGCCAGCAGCTTAACGGCGCCCACCTTTTCCCAGTACTTC.

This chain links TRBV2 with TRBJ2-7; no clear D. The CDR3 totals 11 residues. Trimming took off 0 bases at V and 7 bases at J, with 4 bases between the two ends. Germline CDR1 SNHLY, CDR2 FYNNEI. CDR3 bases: TGTGCCAGCAGTGAAGCTGCGGAGCAGTACTTC. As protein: CASSEAAEQYF. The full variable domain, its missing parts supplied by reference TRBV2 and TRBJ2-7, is EPEVTQTPSHQVTQMGQEVILRCVPISNHLYFYWYRQILGQKVEFLVSFYNNEISEKSEIFDDQFSVERPDGSNFTLKIRSTKLEDSAMYFCASSEAAEQYFGPGTRLTVT.

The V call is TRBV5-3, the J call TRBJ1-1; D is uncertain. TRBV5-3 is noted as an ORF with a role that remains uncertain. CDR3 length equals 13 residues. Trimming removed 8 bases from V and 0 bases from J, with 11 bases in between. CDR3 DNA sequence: TGTGCCAGCAGGCGGACTTTGAACACTGAAGCTTTCTTT. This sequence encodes CASRRTLNTEAFF.

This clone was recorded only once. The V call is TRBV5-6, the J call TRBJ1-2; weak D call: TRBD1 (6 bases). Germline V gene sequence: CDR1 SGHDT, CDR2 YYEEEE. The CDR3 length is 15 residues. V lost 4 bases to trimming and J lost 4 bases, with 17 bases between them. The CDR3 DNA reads TGTGCCAGCAGCCAAAGACAGGCAGGGCTCTATGGCTACACCTTC. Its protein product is CASSQRQAGLYGYTF.

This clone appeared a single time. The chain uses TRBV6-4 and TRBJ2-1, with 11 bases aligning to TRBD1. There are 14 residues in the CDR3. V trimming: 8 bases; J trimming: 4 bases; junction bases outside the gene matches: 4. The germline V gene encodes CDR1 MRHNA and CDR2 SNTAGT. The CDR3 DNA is TGTGCCAGCGAAAGGGACAGGGGGTACAATGAGCAGTTCTTC. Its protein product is CASERDRGYNEQFF.

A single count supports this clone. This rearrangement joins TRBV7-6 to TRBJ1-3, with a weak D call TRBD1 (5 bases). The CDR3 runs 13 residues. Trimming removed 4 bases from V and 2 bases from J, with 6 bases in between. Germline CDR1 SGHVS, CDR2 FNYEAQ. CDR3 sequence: CASSSRAGNTIYF. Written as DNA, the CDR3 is TGTGCCAGCAGCTCCAGGGCTGGAAACACCATATATTTT.

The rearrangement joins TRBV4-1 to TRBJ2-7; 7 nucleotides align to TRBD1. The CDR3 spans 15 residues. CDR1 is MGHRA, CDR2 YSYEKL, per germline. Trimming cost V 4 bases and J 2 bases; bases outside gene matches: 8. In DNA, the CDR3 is TGCGCCAGCAGCCTGAGGGCAGGGGGTCCCTACGAGCAGTACTTC. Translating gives CASSLRAGGPYEQYF.

CDR3: CASSFRDSTREQYF. As DNA, the CDR3 is TGTGCCAGCAGCTTCCGGGACAGTACGAGGGAGCAGTACTTC. The V and J genes are TRBV5-5 and TRBJ2-7, with TRBD1 matching 7 bases. This CDR3 has 14 amino acids. The J segment lost 7 bases and the V segment lost 2 bases, leaving 9 bases of the junction unmatched. Germline V gene sequence: CDR1 SGHKS, CDR2 YYEKEE (reference sequence).